The 17 T cell receptor beta chains below were found in one sample sequenced in a study of response to subunit inactivated influenza vaccine. One entry per CDR3 protein, called by TCRdb with MiXCR from the RT-PCR reads. Altogether fewer than 800,000 distinct CDR3 sequences are present, about a sixth being singletons, with the ten largest covering roughly 11%. The starting material was PBMCs from blood, obtained 11 to 12 days after vaccination. All receptors derive from a man over 45 who received an inactivated influenza vaccine.

In DNA, the CDR3 is TGTGCCAGCAGCTCGCGGAGTGAGCAGTTCTTC. This translates into CASSSRSEQFF. The V and J genes are TRBV7-2 and TRBJ2-1, with unresolved D. Deletions cut 4 bases from V and 9 bases from J, with 7 bases between. CDR3 length equals 11 residues. Germline V gene data show CDR1 as SGHTA and CDR2 as FQGNSA.

V is TRBV12-3 or TRBV12-4 and J is TRBJ2-1; maybe TRBD1 (6 bases). This CDR3 spans 19 amino acids. V was cut by 6 bases and J by 0 bases, with 24 bases left in between. The CDR3 DNA reads as TGTGCCAGCAGAGATCCTCAGGGACAACCGGTTAGCTCCTACAATGAGCAGTTCTTC. Amino acids: CASRDPQGQPVSSYNEQFF.

This clonotype was observed many times. This chain connects TRBV7-9 to TRBJ2-3; D might be TRBD1 (5 bases). Germline V gene sequence: CDR1 SEHNR, CDR2 FQNEAQ (reference sequence). The V gene lost 5 bases and the J gene lost 9 bases, with 12 bases spanning the gap. The CDR3 has 12 residues. The CDR3 nucleotides read TGTGCCAGCAGCACGCAACCAGGGACGCAGTATTTT. Amino acids: CASSTQPGTQYF.

The V gene is TRBV28, the J gene TRBJ1-4, with 10 bases matching TRBD1. The CDR3 is 14 residues long. The germline gives CDR1 MDHEN, CDR2 SYDVKM. J gave up 8 bases and V 10 bases, and 10 bases lay outside the gene matches. CDR3 loop: CAILDRGPGEKLFF. DNA of the CDR3: TGTGCCATCCTCGACAGGGGGCCGGGGGAAAAACTGTTTTTT.

The table lists this clonotype with a few counts. The chain combines TRBV4-2 with TRBJ2-5; D gene unclear. This CDR3 has 16 residues. Germline V gene lookup returns CDR1 LGHNA and CDR2 YNFKEQ. The V end lost 5 bases, the J end lost 4 bases, and 20 bases lay between the germline ends. DNA of the CDR3: TGTGCCAGCAGCGAGAGTACTATCCCCTCGGGAGAGACCCAGTACTTC. It is translated as CASSESTIPSGETQYF.

The V call is TRBV7-2, the J call TRBJ2-1; D perhaps matches TRBD2 (7 bases). The CDR3 sequence is 14 residues long. Germline lookup yields CDR1 SGHTA and CDR2 FQGNSA. Trimming took 3 bases from V and 7 from J, leaving 13 bases between them. CDR3 sequence: CASSLREGENEQFF. The CDR3 DNA follows: TGTGCCAGCAGCTTGAGGGAGGGGGAAAATGAGCAGTTCTTC.

This clonotype was recorded at least ten times. V is TRBV12-3 or TRBV12-4 and J is TRBJ2-1; TRBD2 agrees at 12 bases. J gave up 6 bases and V 5 bases, and 5 bases lay outside the gene matches. This CDR3 comprises 15 residues. DNA for the CDR3: TGTGCCAGCAGTACCGGACTAGCGGGGATCAATGAGCAGTTCTTC. It specifies CASSTGLAGINEQFF.

J is TRBJ2-5 and V is TRBV5-1; TRBD2 matches at 11 bases. The junction had 4 bases not matched to a gene; V was cut back by 5 bases and J by 4 bases. This CDR3 contains 14 residues. Looked up from germline, CDR1 is SGHRS and CDR2 is YFSETQ. The chain's CDR3 is CASRSGTSGETQYF. DNA of the CDR3: TGCGCCAGCAGATCCGGGACTAGCGGAGAGACCCAGTACTTC.

A few counts support this clonotype. The rearrangement uses TRBV20-1 and TRBJ2-3; perhaps TRBD2 as D (6 bases). The germline V gene has CDR1 DFQATT and CDR2 SNEGSKA (reference sequence). The CDR3 is 14 residues long. Trimming stripped 5 bases from V and 4 bases from J, with 16 bases between. The CDR3 nucleotides are TGCAGTGCTGGGGCGACTAGGGGCCCAGATACGCAGTATTTT. Amino acid sequence: CSAGATRGPDTQYF.

The chain recombines TRBV5-6 with TRBJ2-3, with D perhaps TRBD1 or TRBD2 (5 bases each). CDR1 is SGHDT, CDR2 YYEEEE, per germline. Between the trimmed V and J ends, which lost 4 bases and 4 bases, there was a span of 13 bases. This CDR3 contains 14 residues. The CDR3 sequence: CASSPGPRADTQYF. The CDR3 DNA follows: TGTGCCAGCAGCCCGGGGCCCAGAGCAGATACGCAGTATTTT.

This clonotype was detected a few times. The chain joins TRBV20-1 to TRBJ2-2; 9 nucleotides line up with TRBD2. Germline V gene lookup returns CDR1 DFQATT and CDR2 SNEGSKA (reference sequence). J lost 8 bases, V lost 6 bases, and 10 bases had no gene match. The CDR3 is 14 residues long. This chain's CDR3 is CSARPRGGSGELFF. CDR3 bases: TGCAGTGCCCGCCCGCGGGGGGGTTCGGGGGAGCTGTTTTTT.

V is TRBV28 and J is TRBJ2-3; TRBD2 agrees at 8 bases. The CDR3 loop spans 17 amino acids. Germline-derived CDR1 and CDR2 are MDHEN and SYDVKM. The V gene end was trimmed by 7 bases and the J gene end by 6 bases; junction bases not matched to a gene: 18. The CDR3 coding sequence is TGTGCCAGCACGAGCCTCAGCGGGGGTCCCCTTGTGGATACGCAGTATTTT. Its protein product is CASTSLSGGPLVDTQYF.

This clonotype was observed a few times. The rearrangement joins TRBV7-2 to TRBJ2-1; the D gene is possibly TRBD2 (6 bases). CDR1 is SGHTA, CDR2 FQGNSA, per germline. The CDR3 extends over 14 amino acids. The V end was cut by 10 bases, the J end by 1 base, with 14 bases between. The CDR3 region is CATQRDFSYNEQFF. The CDR3 coding sequence is TGTGCCACCCAACGGGACTTTTCCTACAATGAGCAGTTCTTC.

This clonotype was recorded a few times. V gene TRBV4-1 combines with J gene TRBJ1-5; a weak D match, TRBD1 (6 bases). This CDR3 has 15 amino acids. The V gene's germline CDR1 is MGHRA and CDR2 YSYEKL. V shed 0 bases and J shed 4 bases, with 10 bases lying between them. CDR3 region: CASSQEGQPNQPQHF. The CDR3 DNA sequence: TGCGCCAGCAGCCAAGAAGGACAGCCTAATCAGCCCCAGCATTTT.

The V and J genes are TRBV12-3 or TRBV12-4 and TRBJ1-1; 9 positions agree with TRBD1. The V segment lost 4 bases and the J segment 6 bases; nucleotides outside the gene matches: 6. The length of the CDR3 is 14 residues. This chain's CDR3 is CASSSDRGYAEAFF. The CDR3 region has the DNA TGTGCCAGCAGTTCGGACAGGGGCTACGCTGAAGCTTTCTTT.

The sample holds a few counts of this clonotype. The chain links TRBV5-1 to TRBJ1-1; TRBD1 aligns across 11 bases. V was pared by 0 bases and J by 3 bases, with 1 base of the junction left unmatched. This CDR3 has 15 amino acids. Germline assignment: CDR1 SGHRS and CDR2 YFSETQ. The CDR3 loop is CASSLEGQGDTEAFF. As DNA, the CDR3 is TGCGCCAGCAGCTTGGAGGGACAGGGGGACACTGAAGCTTTCTTT.

This clonotype came up a few times. The V gene is TRBV20-1, the J gene TRBJ2-3, with 7 nucleotides matching TRBD2. The V gene end was trimmed by 3 bases and the J gene end by 4 bases; junction bases not matched to a gene: 7. This CDR3 contains 14 residues. Germline CDR1 DFQATT, CDR2 SNEGSKA (reference sequence). The CDR3 DNA follows: TGCAGTGCTAGTCTCGCGGGAGTTTCAGATACGCAGTATTTT. Its protein is CSASLAGVSDTQYF.